The T cell receptor beta chain under discussion was sequenced for a study of beta chain features in type 1 diabetes. Study overall: Healthy donors and patients showed comparable age, gender and cell yields.

Every isolated RNA sample was fully reverse transcribed, so sequencing captured expressed TCRB transcripts. The repertoire was sequenced with immunoSEQ multiplex PCR; TCRdb's copy has only in-frame clones and lacks some. The table shows around 250,000 clones, with 20% to 25% occurring only once. Study outcomes and limitations: There was a moderate but significant shortening of TCRB CDR3s in all four CD4+ subsets of Type 1 diabetes patients. Fewer junction insertions and more nucleotide deletions appeared in type 1 diabetes patients.

Each sorted fraction was over 95% pure. Details on this clone: Its antigen is as yet unknown.

This CDR3 contains 13 residues. The sequenced sample consisted of naive CD4+ T cells from blood. This TCR was sampled from a woman aged 25 to 45 with type 1 diabetes. The V and J genes are TRBV21-1 and TRBJ2-4; TRBD1, the D gene given by the table, was not confirmed from the DNA. TRBV21-1 is a known pseudogene. The CDR3 nucleotides read TGTGCCGGGATGCGGACAGGGAGAAACATTCAGTACTTC. This encodes CAGMRTGRNIQYF.